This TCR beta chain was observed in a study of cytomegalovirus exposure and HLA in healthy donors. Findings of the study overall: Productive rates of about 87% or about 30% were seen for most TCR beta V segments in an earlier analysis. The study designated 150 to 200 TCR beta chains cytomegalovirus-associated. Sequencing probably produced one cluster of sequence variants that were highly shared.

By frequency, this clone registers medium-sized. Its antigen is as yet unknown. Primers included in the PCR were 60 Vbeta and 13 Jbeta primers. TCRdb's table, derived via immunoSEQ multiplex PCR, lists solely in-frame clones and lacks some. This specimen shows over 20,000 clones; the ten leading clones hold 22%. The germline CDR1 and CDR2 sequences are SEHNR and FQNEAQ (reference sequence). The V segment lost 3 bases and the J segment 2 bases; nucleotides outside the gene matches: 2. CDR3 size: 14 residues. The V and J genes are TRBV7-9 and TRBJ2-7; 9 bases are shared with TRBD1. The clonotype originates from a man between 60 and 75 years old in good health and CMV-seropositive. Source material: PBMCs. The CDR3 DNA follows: TGTGCCAGCAGCTTGGACAGGGGCACCTACGAGCAGTACTTC. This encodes CASSLDRGTYEQYF.